These 32 T cell receptor beta chains share one sample of origin, sequenced in a study of cytomegalovirus exposure and HLA in healthy donors. The PCR was carried out with 60 Vbeta primers and 13 Jbeta primers. Produced via immunoSEQ multiplex PCR; TCRdb's table is partial and in-frame only. This sample has 100,000 to 150,000 clones, with approximately 85% found just once. The source material was PBMCs. Receptors originate from a boy between 10 and 17 years old in good health and CMV-seronegative.

The chain couples TRBV5-1 to TRBJ2-3; 8 bases match TRBD2. Germline-derived CDR1 and CDR2 are SGHRS and YFSETQ. This CDR3 contains 16 residues. The V and J ends lost 1 base and 2 bases, in that order; junction bases with no gene match: 6. Here the CDR3 DNA reads TGCGCCAGCAGCTTGATCCTAGCGGGTAACACAGATACGCAGTATTTT. Protein sequence: CASSLILAGNTDTQYF.

The CDR3 here is CASSRDRNTEAFF. CDR3 bases: TGTGCCAGCAGCCGGGACAGGAACACTGAAGCTTTCTTT. J is TRBJ1-1 and V is TRBV7-2; 7 bases line up with TRBD1. CDR1 is SGHTA and CDR2 is FQGNSA in the germline V gene. The junction had 1 base not matched to a gene; V was cut back by 5 bases and J by 1 base. The CDR3 loop spans 13 amino acids.

The chain employs TRBV7-9 and TRBJ2-3; 12 bases map to TRBD2. J gave up 15 bases and V 2 bases, and 9 bases lay outside the gene matches. The V gene's germline CDR1 is SEHNR and CDR2 FQNEAQ (reference sequence). This CDR3 comprises 14 residues. The CDR3 sequence is CASSLLSSGGALYF. The CDR3 region has the DNA TGTGCCAGCAGCTTATTATCTAGCGGGGGGGCCTTATATTTT.

The chain links TRBV29-1 to TRBJ2-7; 12 nucleotides align to TRBD2. CDR3 length: 13 residues. CDR1 and CDR2 from the germline V gene are SQVTM and ANQGSEA. V lost 7 bases and J lost 2; bases outside the gene matches: 3. The CDR3 sequence: CSALAGGAYEQYF. CDR3 nucleotides: TGCAGCGCCCTAGCGGGAGGGGCCTACGAGCAGTACTTC.

This clone was recorded only once. The rearrangement uses TRBV2 and TRBJ2-3, with D perhaps matching TRBD1 (5 bases). V was trimmed by 3 bases and J by 1 base, leaving 8 bases between them. The V gene's germline CDR1 is SNHLY and CDR2 FYNNEI. The CDR3 has 14 residues. Here the CDR3 reads CASSEGQRTDTQYF. CDR3 nucleotides: TGTGCCAGCAGTGAGGGGCAGCGCACAGATACGCAGTATTTT.

The chain is built from TRBV18 and TRBJ2-7; 10 bases are shared with TRBD1. The CDR3 totals 13 residues. Trimming took 3 bases from V and 5 from J; bases not matched to a gene: 1. The germline V gene encodes CDR1 KGHSH and CDR2 LQKENI. The DNA of the CDR3 is TGTGCCAGCTCACCGGGGACAGGGGACGAGCAGTACTTC. It yields the protein CASSPGTGDEQYF.

This chain connects TRBV4-1 to TRBJ2-7; 8 bases map to TRBD1. After removal of 1 base from V and 2 bases from J, the junction contained 4 bases not matched to a gene. From germline, CDR1 is MGHRA and CDR2 YSYEKL. CDR3 length: 15 amino acids. CDR3 region: CASSQVMDRAYEQYF. The CDR3 nucleotides are TGCGCCAGCAGCCAAGTGATGGACAGGGCCTACGAGCAGTACTTC.

This clone has only one observation. The rearrangement links TRBV27 to TRBJ2-1; 10 positions match TRBD2. CDR1 is MNHEY and CDR2 is SMNVEV in the germline V gene (reference sequence). The CDR3 covers 14 residues. With V trimmed by 7 bases and J by 4 bases, 4 bases remained unmatched. Here the CDR3 reads CASTRTSGYNEQFF. CDR3 coding DNA: TGTGCCAGCACTCGGACTAGCGGATACAATGAGCAGTTCTTC.

This chain connects TRBV4-3 to TRBJ2-3, with D perhaps matching TRBD2 (6 bases). The CDR3 is made up of 16 amino acids. The ends were cut back, 4 bases at V and 2 bases at J, with 16 bases in the middle. Germline V gives CDR1 LGHNA, CDR2 YSLEER. DNA for the CDR3: TGCGCCAGCAGCCTCAGCCGGGACTCCTACACAGATACGCAGTATTTT. Amino acid sequence: CASSLSRDSYTDTQYF.

The gene calls are TRBV18 and TRBJ1-1; 7 nucleotides line up with TRBD1. The V segment lost 2 bases and the J segment 7 bases; nucleotides outside the gene matches: 7. CDR1 is KGHSH, CDR2 LQKENI, per germline. The CDR3 contains 14 residues. The CDR3 spells CASSPTRQGHEAFF. CDR3 sequence (DNA): TGTGCCAGCTCACCAACCAGACAGGGCCATGAAGCTTTCTTT.

Worth noting for this clone: A junction end diverges from the germline sequence, so it may reflect a read error. The gene calls are TRBV30 and TRBJ1-2; D is possibly TRBD1 (6 bases). The CDR3 extends over 13 amino acids. CDR1 and CDR2 from the germline V gene are GTSNPN and SVGIG (reference sequence). The CDR3 spells CAWSGQAGVGYPF. For the CDR3, the DNA is TGTGCCTGGAGTGGACAGGCGGGCGTTGGCTACCCCTTC.

This chain links TRBV29-1 with TRBJ1-2, with 8 bases identical to TRBD1. This CDR3 contains 12 residues. V gave up 4 bases and J gave up 6 bases; unmatched junction bases: 4. CDR1 and CDR2 (germline): SQVTM, ANQGSEA. The CDR3 DNA reads TGCAGCGTTGTCGGCAGGGGGCATGGCTACACCTTC. Amino acid sequence: CSVVGRGHGYTF. The whole variable domain, remainder taken from reference TRBV29-1 and TRBJ1-2, is SAVISQKPSRDICQRGTSLTIQCQVDSQVTMMFWYRQQPGQSLTLIATANQGSEATYESGFVIDKFPISRPNLTFSTLTVSNMSPEDSSIYLCSVVGRGHGYTFGSGTRLTVV.

Turning to this clone: An end of the junction does not agree with germline; a read error may underlie this. This CDR3 reads CASSIKGGQGAFF. Written as DNA, the CDR3 is TGTGCCAGTAGTATTAAGGGAGGGCAGGGGGCCTTTTTT. The chain recombines TRBV19 with TRBJ2-3; D is possibly TRBD1 (8 bases). The CDR3 covers 13 residues. CDR1 and CDR2 from the germline V gene are LNHDA and SQIVND (reference sequence).

The chain combines TRBV9 with TRBJ2-1; unclear D gene. The CDR3 is made up of 15 amino acids. Germline loops: CDR1 SGDLS, CDR2 YYNGEE. Deletions cut 2 bases from V and 2 bases from J, with 11 bases between. CDR3 nucleotide sequence: TGTGCCAGCAGCGTCCCTGCGGTCCCCTACAATGAGCAGTTCTTC. It encodes CASSVPAVPYNEQFF. Together with reference TRBV9 and TRBJ2-1, the CDR3 gives the full variable domain: DSGVTQTPKHLITATGQRVTLRCSPRSGDLSVYWYQQSLDQGLQFLIQYYNGEERAKGNILERFSAQQFPDLHSELNLSSLELGDSALYFCASSVPAVPYNEQFFGPGTRLTVL.

The chain combines TRBV14 with TRBJ1-2; 8 bases are a match to TRBD1. V trimming: 4 bases; J trimming: 8 bases; junction bases outside the gene matches: 9. CDR3 size: 14 residues. Looked up from germline, CDR1 is SGHDN and CDR2 is FVKESK. CDR3 sequence (DNA): TGTGCCAGCAGCCCCGGGACAGGAGGCGGGGGCTACACCTTC. Protein: CASSPGTGGGGYTF.

The CDR3 is CASSDYSGNTIYF. The CDR3 DNA is TGTGCCAGCAGTGATTACTCTGGAAACACCATATATTTT. The chain uses TRBV2 and TRBJ1-3; unclear D gene. Germline V gene data show CDR1 as SNHLY and CDR2 as FYNNEI. The CDR3 contains 13 residues. The V and J ends lost 3 bases and 0 bases respectively, with 3 bases between them.

The gene calls are TRBV29-1 and TRBJ2-2; the D gene is possibly TRBD1 (6 bases). The V gene's germline CDR1 is SQVTM and CDR2 ANQGSEA. The V end was cut by 4 bases, the J end by 2 bases, with 8 bases between. This CDR3 spans 13 amino acids. In DNA form, the CDR3 reads TGCAGCGTTGGGACAGCTAACACCGGGGAGCTGTTTTTT. This encodes CSVGTANTGELFF.

V gene TRBV15 combines with J gene TRBJ1-3; TRBD1 matches 8 bases. The ends lost 5 bases at V and 3 bases at J; junction bases unmatched: 9. The CDR3 totals 16 residues. Germline V gene sequence: CDR1 LNHNV, CDR2 YYDKDF (reference sequence). The CDR3 bases are TGTGCCACCAGCGGGACCTTCAGGGGGCTTGGAAACACCATATATTTT. This codes for CATSGTFRGLGNTIYF.

This rearrangement joins TRBV9 to TRBJ1-4, with D unresolved. The germline V gene encodes CDR1 SGDLS and CDR2 YYNGEE. Trimming took 0 bases from V and 3 from J, leaving 12 bases between them. The CDR3 runs to 16 residues. The CDR3 DNA follows: TGTGCCAGCAGCGTAGCTGCGGGAAGATCTAATGAAAAACTGTTTTTT. Amino acid sequence: CASSVAAGRSNEKLFF.

DNA of the CDR3: TGCGCCAGCAGCTTAACCCAATCGACAGGGGGTGACTCCTACGAGCAGTACTTC. This codes for CASSLTQSTGGDSYEQYF. V and J are TRBV5-1 and TRBJ2-7, with 9 positions matching TRBD1. Germline V gene data show CDR1 as SGHRS and CDR2 as YFSETQ. CDR3 length equals 18 residues. Trimming cost V 2 bases and J 0 bases; bases outside gene matches: 12.

The chain uses TRBV5-4 and TRBJ2-5; D might be TRBD2 (5 bases). The germline V gene has CDR1 SGHNT and CDR2 YYREEE (reference sequence). V gave up 0 bases and J gave up 5 bases, with 14 bases separating them. The CDR3 has 15 amino acids. The CDR3 is CASSLGTGIAETQYF. CDR3 in DNA: TGTGCCAGCAGCTTGGGGACGGGGATCGCGGAGACCCAGTACTTC.

The V gene is TRBV7-9, the J gene TRBJ2-3; 10 bases align to TRBD2. CDR3 size: 17 residues. With V trimmed by 3 bases and J by 2 bases, 8 bases remained unmatched. Germline lookup yields CDR1 SEHNR and CDR2 FQNEAQ (reference sequence). CDR3 nucleotides: TGTGCCAGCAGCTTCGGTAGCGGGAGGCCCAACACAGATACGCAGTATTTT. Translated, it gives CASSFGSGRPNTDTQYF.

The rearrangement joins TRBV11-2 to TRBJ2-5; D unresolved. Germline CDR1 SGHAT, CDR2 FQNNGV. V was shortened by 5 bases and J by 1 base, with 11 bases between the two germline ends. The CDR3 runs to 14 residues. CDR3 bases: TGTGCCAGCAGCCCTAGTAGAGCCCAAGAGACCCAGTACTTC. Translation gives CASSPSRAQETQYF. Supplemented by reference TRBV11-2 and TRBJ2-5, the full variable domain reads EAGVAQSPRYKIIEKRQSVAFWCNPISGHATLYWYQQILGQGPKLLIQFQNNGVVDDSQLPKDRFSAERLKGVDSTLKIQPAKLEDSAVYLCASSPSRAQETQYFGPGTRLLVL.

There are a few counts of this clone. This sequence joins TRBV5-6 and TRBJ1-1; D not certain. The germline V and J ends were trimmed by 2 bases and 0 bases, with 14 bases remaining between them. This CDR3 comprises 16 residues. The germline gives CDR1 SGHDT, CDR2 YYEEEE. CDR3 protein: CASSLSRLYMNTEAFF. The CDR3 DNA follows: TGTGCCAGCAGCTTATCCCGTTTGTACATGAACACTGAAGCTTTCTTT.

The rearrangement joins TRBV29-1 to TRBJ2-1, with a tentative D call TRBD1 (5 bases). The CDR3 runs to 12 residues. V gave up 5 bases and J gave up 3 bases, with 8 bases separating them. Germline V gives CDR1 SQVTM, CDR2 ANQGSEA. In DNA form, the CDR3 reads TGCAGCGTTTTGCAGGGCTACAATGAGCAGTTCTTC. Protein: CSVLQGYNEQFF.

The chain carries TRBV5-1 and TRBJ1-2, with D possibly being TRBD1 (5 bases). The CDR3 length is 15 residues. Trimming cost V 2 bases and J 1 base, with 12 bases left between them. Germline CDR1 reads SGHRS; CDR2 reads YFSETQ. In DNA form, the CDR3 reads TGCGCCAGCAGCTTAACAGGCGAGATTAACTATGGCTACACCTTC. Amino acids: CASSLTGEINYGYTF.

This chain uses TRBV4-3 with TRBJ2-2, with 7 bases matching TRBD2. The germline V gene encodes CDR1 LGHNA and CDR2 YSLEER. V lost 0 bases and J lost 1; bases outside the gene matches: 5. The CDR3 is 17 amino acids. CDR3 coding DNA: TGCGCCAGCAGCCAAGAAAGGGCTAGCGGGAACACCGGGGAGCTGTTTTTT. Protein product: CASSQERASGNTGELFF.

The sample holds one count of this clone. The chain has TRBV25-1 and TRBJ2-1, with 13 bases matching TRBD2. V lost 4 bases to trimming and J lost 7 bases; unmatched junction nucleotides: 4. The germline V gene has CDR1 MGHDK and CDR2 SYGVNS. The CDR3 loop spans 15 amino acids. The CDR3 coding sequence is TGTGCCAGCAGTGTACTAGCGGGAGGGCCGAATGAGCAGTTCTTC. Translated: CASSVLAGGPNEQFF.

This clone appeared many times. The V call is TRBV7-6, the J call TRBJ1-1; the D gene is possibly TRBD1 (6 bases). V was clipped by 1 base and J by 7 bases, with 13 bases between them. Germline CDR1 is SGHVS and CDR2 is FNYEAQ. This CDR3 comprises 14 residues. The CDR3 spells CASSLDGTLDEAFF. The CDR3 coding sequence is TGTGCCAGCAGCTTAGACGGGACATTAGATGAAGCTTTCTTT. Looking up the rest from reference TRBV7-6 and TRBJ1-1 gives the full variable domain: GAGVSQSPRYKVTKRGQDVALRCDPISGHVSLYWYRQALGQGPEFLTYFNYEAQQDKSGLPNDRFSAERPEGSISTLTIQRTEQRDSAMYRCASSLDGTLDEAFFGQGTRLTVV.

This clone was picked up a small number of times. The chain has TRBV5-1 and TRBJ1-1; 7 bases map to TRBD1. V trimming: 3 bases; J trimming: 0 bases; junction bases outside the gene matches: 2. Germline V gives CDR1 SGHRS, CDR2 YFSETQ. CDR3 length: 14 residues. The DNA for the CDR3 is TGCGCCAGCAGCTCGGGACAGATGAACACTGAAGCTTTCTTT. Its protein is CASSSGQMNTEAFF. The full variable domain, with the rest looked up from reference TRBV5-1 and TRBJ1-1, is KAGVTQTPRYLIKTRGQQVTLSCSPISGHRSVSWYQQTPGQGLQFLFEYFSETQRNKGNFPGRFSGRQFSNSRSEMNVSTLELGDSALYLCASSSGQMNTEAFFGQGTRLTVV.

In its sample, this clone was seen a few times. The chain uses TRBV5-6 and TRBJ1-1; D remains ambiguous. The CDR3 contains 15 residues. V was trimmed by 2 bases and J by 0 bases, leaving 11 bases between them. Per the germline V gene, CDR1 is SGHDT and CDR2 is YYEEEE. CDR3 region: CASSLQNIMNTEAFF. The DNA of the CDR3 is TGTGCCAGCAGCTTACAGAATATCATGAACACTGAAGCTTTCTTT.

This chain links TRBV28 with TRBJ1-5, with TRBD1 matching 8 bases. This CDR3 is built from 15 residues. V was clipped by 6 bases and J by 1 base; unmatched bases: 5. Germline V gene sequence: CDR1 MDHEN, CDR2 SYDVKM. The CDR3 region is CASRSRQGSNQPQHF. CDR3 nucleotides: TGTGCCAGCAGGTCCAGACAGGGGAGCAATCAGCCCCAGCATTTT.